Presented here are 11 T cell receptor beta chains from one specimen sequenced in a study of OX40 agonist ivuxolimab in advanced cancers. Profiled with immunoSEQ multiplex PCR; TCRdb holds only in-frame clones, not every one. The sample lists 35,000 to 40,000 clones, roughly four fifths occurring once. This material consisted of CD4+ or CD8+ T cells sorted from blood, taken in a trial of the OX40 agonist ivuxolimab. The receptor set was obtained from an adult with an advanced solid tumor such as melanoma, head and neck, liver or kidney cancer.

V is TRBV18 and J is TRBJ2-3, with D uncertain. V shed 3 bases and J shed 5 bases, with 9 bases lying between them. The CDR3 totals 13 residues. The V gene's germline CDR1 is KGHSH and CDR2 LQKENI. CDR3 DNA sequence: TGTGCCAGCTCACCGGGTGGGCGAGATACGCAGTATTTT. Translated, it gives CASSPGGRDTQYF.

The chain has TRBV28 and TRBJ2-5, with 10 bases matching TRBD2. J gave up 2 bases and V 10 bases, and 7 bases lay outside the gene matches. CDR3 length: 14 amino acids. Germline CDR1 and CDR2: MDHEN and SYDVKM. Written as DNA, the CDR3 is TGTGCCACCTCAGCGGGGGGGCATCAAGAGACCCAGTACTTC. It yields the protein CATSAGGHQETQYF.

The rearrangement joins TRBV6-1 to TRBJ1-1; no clear D gene. The CDR3 length is 12 residues. V gave up 1 base and J gave up 11 bases, with 11 bases separating them. Germline-derived CDR1 and CDR2 are MNHNS and SASEGT. The CDR3 nucleotides are TGTGCCAGCAGTGAAGGGGGTCTATACGCTTTCTTT. It yields the protein CASSEGGLYAFF.

The rearrangement joins TRBV4-2 to TRBJ2-1; 7 bases are shared with TRBD2. V dropped 0 bases and J dropped 1; count of bases not matched to a gene: 0. Germline values: CDR1 LGHNA, CDR2 YNFKEQ. CDR3 length equals 15 residues. Here the CDR3 DNA reads TGTGCCAGCAGCCAAGAGGGGGGGTCCTACAATGAGCAGTTCTTC. Translated: CASSQEGGSYNEQFF.

This clone was recorded once. The chain couples TRBV9 to TRBJ2-7, with TRBD2 matching over 7 bases. This CDR3 is built from 15 residues. CDR1 is SGDLS and CDR2 is YYNGEE in the germline V gene. Trimming removed 3 bases from V and 2 bases from J; junction bases left unmatched: 8. The CDR3 DNA reads as TGTGCCAGCAGCGCGAGCGGGACGCAGCCCTACGAGCAGTACTTC. It encodes CASSASGTQPYEQYF. The complete variable domain, with remaining parts taken from reference TRBV9 and TRBJ2-7, reads DSGVTQTPKHLITATGQRVTLRCSPRSGDLSVYWYQQSLDQGLQFLIQYYNGEERAKGNILERFSAQQFPDLHSELNLSSLELGDSALYFCASSASGTQPYEQYFGPGTRLTVT.

This chain links TRBV7-3 with TRBJ1-1; no reliable D call. V lost 0 bases, J lost 6 bases, and 8 bases lay in between. The CDR3 has 13 amino acids. Germline CDR1 and CDR2: SGHTA and FQGTGA. DNA of the CDR3: TGTGCCAGCAGCTTAACGTTAGACTCTGAAGCTTTCTTT. It encodes CASSLTLDSEAFF.

The chain uses TRBV28 and TRBJ2-1; 9 bases are a match to TRBD1. This CDR3 contains 14 residues. The germline V gene encodes CDR1 MDHEN and CDR2 SYDVKM. With 5 bases clipped from V and 7 bases from J, the junction kept 6 bases outside the gene matches. CDR3 sequence reads: CASSRQGVRNEQFF. CDR3 nucleotides: TGTGCCAGCAGTCGACAGGGGGTTAGGAATGAGCAGTTCTTC.

As regards this clone: The sample contains more than one DNA sequence encoding this CDR3. This rearrangement joins TRBV11-2 to TRBJ1-2; a possible D gene is TRBD1 (5 bases). The V end lost 5 bases, the J end lost 1 base, and 8 bases lay between the germline ends. CDR1 and CDR2 (germline): SGHAT, FQNNGV. The CDR3 consists of 13 residues. The chain's CDR3 is CASSRDRNYGYTF. The CDR3 nucleotides are TGTGCCAGCAGCAGGGACCGTAACTATGGCTACACCTTC. The complete variable domain, with remaining parts taken from reference TRBV11-2 and TRBJ1-2, reads EAGVAQSPRYKIIEKRQSVAFWCNPISGHATLYWYQQILGQGPKLLIQFQNNGVVDDSQLPKDRFSAERLKGVDSTLKIQPAKLEDSAVYLCASSRDRNYGYTFGSGTRLTVV.

The rearrangement uses TRBV2 and TRBJ2-1, with TRBD1 identical over 8 bases. CDR1 is SNHLY, CDR2 FYNNEI, per germline. With V trimmed by 6 bases and J by 4 bases, 5 bases remained unmatched. This CDR3 region has 14 residues. The DNA for the CDR3 is TGTGCCAGCAGGCCGGACAGGGCTTACAATGAGCAGTTCTTC. Its translation: CASRPDRAYNEQFF.

This chain links TRBV7-3 with TRBJ1-1; a possible D gene is TRBD1 (5 bases). V gave up 5 bases and J gave up 4 bases, with 14 bases separating them. The germline V gene has CDR1 SGHTA and CDR2 FQGTGA. This CDR3 spans 14 amino acids. The CDR3 coding sequence is TGTGCCAGCAGCCCCGTGGGGCGGTTCACTGAAGCTTTCTTT. As protein: CASSPVGRFTEAFF.

The genes are TRBV18 and TRBJ1-5; 8 bases fit TRBD1. With 4 bases clipped from V and 4 bases from J, the junction kept 0 bases outside the gene matches. The CDR3 contains 13 residues. Germline V gene lookup returns CDR1 KGHSH and CDR2 LQKENI. In DNA, the CDR3 is TGTGCCAGCTCACGACAGGGGAATCAGCCCCAGCATTTT. This sequence encodes CASSRQGNQPQHF.